A selection of T cell receptor beta chains follows, all from one sample in a study of shared clonotypes between healthy human individuals. Sequencing used immunoSEQ multiplex PCR; TCRdb keeps in-frame clones, though not all of them. The sample has some 500,000 clones, roughly 95% seen once; the top ten hold around 0.066%. Sequenced input: naive CD4+ T cells sorted from blood. Receptors were obtained from a woman under 40 in good health. Both conserved end residues are part of each CDR3. D genes are given only for firm matches. Only part of the rows carry a size: once, few, many, or a class if the clone is expanded.

cdr3_nt	cdr3_aa	clone_size	j_call	d_call	v_call
TGTGCCAGCAGTTACCGGGATAGCTCCTACAATGAGCAGTTCTTC	CASSYRDSSYNEQFF	-	TRBJ2-1	-	TRBV6-5
TGTGCCAGCAGCCTGGGGACGGCTAACTATGGCTACACCTTC	CASSLGTANYGYTF	-	TRBJ1-2	-	TRBV5-6
TGTGCCAGCTCACCACCGGGGTCGACCTACGAGCAGTACTTC	CASSPPGSTYEQYF	-	TRBJ2-7	-	TRBV18
TGCGCCAGCAGCCAGTCAGGGACAGGGGGGGAGACCCAGTACTTC	CASSQSGTGGETQYF	-	TRBJ2-5	TRBD1	TRBV5-1
TGTGCCAGCAGTGCAGGGTGGGCTTTGGAAGCTTTCTTT	CASSAGWALEAFF	once	TRBJ1-1	-	TRBV2
TGTGCCACCAGCGGACCCAGAACAGGAGTAAACACCGGGGAGCTGTTTTTT	CATSGPRTGVNTGELFF	-	TRBJ2-2	-	TRBV15
TGTGCCAGCAGGCCTTCACAGGATTCCTACGAGCAGTACTTC	CASRPSQDSYEQYF	-	TRBJ2-7	-	TRBV28
TGTGCCAGCAGGCCAGGCCGGCAGCGATCCACCGGGGAGCTGTTTTTT	CASRPGRQRSTGELFF	-	TRBJ2-2	-	TRBV7-2
TGTGCCAGCATTGCGGGGGCAGGTTTGAACGCTTTCTTT	CASIAGAGLNAFF	once	TRBJ1-1	-	TRBV28
TGTGCCAGCAGCTCAGGGACATCTGGGGCCAACGTCCTGACTTTC	CASSSGTSGANVLTF	-	TRBJ2-6	-	TRBV7-9
TGTGCCAGCAGGGGATACTCCTACGAGCAGTACTTC	CASRGYSYEQYF	-	TRBJ2-7	-	TRBV28
TGTGCCACCAGGACTAGCGGAGCACATACGCAGTATTTT	CATRTSGAHTQYF	-	TRBJ2-3	TRBD2	TRBV28
TGCGCCAGCAGCTTGGTTATCGTGCCCGGGGTGACCTACGAGCAGTACTTC	CASSLVIVPGVTYEQYF	-	TRBJ2-7	-	TRBV5-1
TGCGCCAGCAGCCAAGATCCCCTAGCCTCTGCTAGCTCCTACAATGAGCAGTTCTTC	CASSQDPLASASSYNEQFF	-	TRBJ2-1	-	TRBV4-1
TGTGCCAGCAGCTTCCATCAGGGGGGTAATAAGTTCTTC	CASSFHQGGNKFF	few	TRBJ2-1	-	TRBV5-4
TGTGCCAGCTCACCATCTGGTCAGGGTGTCAATCAGCCCCAGCATTTT	CASSPSGQGVNQPQHF	-	TRBJ1-5	-	TRBV18
TGTGCCAGCAGCTTAGTGGGCAGTGCAGAGACCCAGTACTTC	CASSLVGSAETQYF	-	TRBJ2-5	-	TRBV7-2
TGTGCCAGCAGCTTGGGTCGGGGTAGCGGGATCCCCCACGAGCAGTACTTC	CASSLGRGSGIPHEQYF	-	TRBJ2-7	TRBD2	TRBV5-6
TGTGCCAGCAGTTTCATTTCGGTCGGGAGCGGGGCTTCCTACGAGCAGTACTTC	CASSFISVGSGASYEQYF	-	TRBJ2-7	TRBD2	TRBV28
TGCGCCAGCAGCTTTCTCTCAGGTGACTATGGCTACACCTTC	CASSFLSGDYGYTF	-	TRBJ1-2	-	TRBV5-1
TGTGCCAGTAGAGGGACAGGGCCCTCGAATCAGCCCCAGCATTTT	CASRGTGPSNQPQHF	few	TRBJ1-5	TRBD1	TRBV19